What follows are 7 T cell receptor beta chains derived from one specimen sequenced in a study of T cell repertoires in cytomegalovirus infection. TCRdb reanalysed the reads using MiXCR and keeps one entry per CDR3 protein. The repertoire consists of about 260,000 distinct CDR3 sequences, with around 15% occurring once and the leading ten covering roughly 9.7%. The sample taken for sequencing was PBMCs. These receptor sequences come from a human donor in good health (CMV status not recorded). Some clones in this sample may be carry-over from other donors' samples.

Here the CDR3 reads CSARDEFNYGYTF. In nucleotides, the CDR3 is TGCAGTGCTAGAGATGAGTTCAACTATGGCTACACCTTC. V gene TRBV20-1 combines with J gene TRBJ1-2, with D hard to call. The CDR3 contains 13 residues. V gave up 0 bases and J gave up 2 bases, with 7 bases separating them. Germline assignment: CDR1 DFQATT and CDR2 SNEGSKA (reference sequence).

This clonotype occurred a few times. The chain is built from TRBV20-1 and TRBJ1-1, with 8 bases identical to TRBD1. Germline CDR1 reads DFQATT; CDR2 reads SNEGSKA (reference sequence). The CDR3 has 13 residues. The trim removed 5 bases at V and 1 base at J, leaving 3 bases unmatched. CDR3 nucleotides: TGCAGTGCTGAGGACAGGGCGAACACTGAAGCTTTCTTT. Amino acid sequence: CSAEDRANTEAFF.

The genes are TRBV7-6 and TRBJ2-7; TRBD2 matches at 9 bases. Germline CDR1 SGHVS, CDR2 FNYEAQ. This CDR3 spans 16 amino acids. V lost 1 base to trimming and J lost 3 bases; unmatched junction nucleotides: 7. CDR3 bases: TGTGCCAGCAGCTTAGTCGCTAGCGGGGATATCTACGAGCAGTACTTC. It specifies CASSLVASGDIYEQYF.

This chain links TRBV28 with TRBJ1-1; 8 positions match TRBD1. The CDR3 totals 14 residues. The junction had 3 bases not matched to a gene; V was cut back by 6 bases and J by 0 bases. The germline V gene has CDR1 MDHEN and CDR2 SYDVKM. CDR3 DNA: TGTGCCAGCAGAAAGGACAGGGTGAACACTGAAGCTTTCTTT. It is translated as CASRKDRVNTEAFF.

The J gene is TRBJ2-3, the V gene TRBV20-1; a possible D gene is TRBD2 (6 bases). Trimming removed 5 bases from V and 3 bases from J, with 15 bases in between. The CDR3 is 14 residues long. Germline CDR1 DFQATT, CDR2 SNEGSKA (reference sequence). The CDR3 protein is CSAPTRRGTDTQYF. The CDR3 DNA reads as TGCAGTGCTCCGACTAGGAGAGGAACAGATACGCAGTATTTT.

This clonotype was counted many times. The CDR3 bases are TGTGCCAGCAGTATCCTCCCGGGGACAGCGGTTTCTCAGCCCCAGCATTTT. This codes for CASSILPGTAVSQPQHF. The chain employs TRBV28 and TRBJ1-5, with 7 bases that match TRBD1. The CDR3 loop spans 17 amino acids. In germline, CDR1 is MDHEN, CDR2 SYDVKM. The J segment lost 6 bases and the V segment lost 5 bases, leaving 16 bases of the junction unmatched.

This clonotype appeared a few times. J is TRBJ2-3 and V is TRBV20-1; the match to TRBD2 covers 11 bases. Germline V lookup: CDR1 DFQATT, CDR2 SNEGSKA (reference sequence). This CDR3 comprises 17 residues. V was pared by 3 bases and J by 0 bases, with 8 bases of the junction left unmatched. CDR3 nucleotide sequence: TGCAGTGCTAGTTTACTAGCGGGGGCCACTAGCACAGATACGCAGTATTTT. Translation: CSASLLAGATSTDTQYF.